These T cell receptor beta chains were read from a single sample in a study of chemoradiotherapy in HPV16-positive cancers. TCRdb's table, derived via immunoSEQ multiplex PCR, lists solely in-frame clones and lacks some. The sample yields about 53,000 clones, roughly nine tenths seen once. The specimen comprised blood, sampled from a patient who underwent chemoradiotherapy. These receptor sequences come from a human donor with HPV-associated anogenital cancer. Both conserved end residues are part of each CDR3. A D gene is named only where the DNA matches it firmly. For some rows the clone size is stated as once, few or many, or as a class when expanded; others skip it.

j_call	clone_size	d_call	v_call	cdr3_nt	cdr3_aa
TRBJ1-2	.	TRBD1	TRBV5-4	TGTGCCAGCAGCCCGGAGACAGGGTACAACTATGGCTACACCTTC	CASSPETGYNYGYTF
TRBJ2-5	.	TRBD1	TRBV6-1	TGTGCCAGCAGTGAAGAGACCGGGACAGGGAAAGAGACCCAGTACTTC	CASSEETGTGKETQYF
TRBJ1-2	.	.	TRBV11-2	TGTGCCAGCAGCTTAGCAACCGGGACCTTCTCTAACTATGGCTACACCTTC	CASSLATGTFSNYGYTF
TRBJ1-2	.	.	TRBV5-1	TGCGCCAGCAGCCCCGCGTGGGGTTCTAACTATGGCTACACCTTC	CASSPAWGSNYGYTF
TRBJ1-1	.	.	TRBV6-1	TGTGCCAGCAGTGAAAAGGCGCGTATGAACACTGAAGCTTTCTTT	CASSEKARMNTEAFF
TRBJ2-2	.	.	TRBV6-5	TGTGCCAGCAGTTACTCAATCACAGGGAGCACCGGGGAGCTGTTTTTT	CASSYSITGSTGELFF
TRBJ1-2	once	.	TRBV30	TGTGCCACTGGGTTTCTTAATGGAGGTGGCTACACCTTC	CATGFLNGGGYTF
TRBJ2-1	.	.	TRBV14	TGTGCCAGCAGCCGGCGAACCGGGGCTTTCAGCTCCTACAATGAGCAGTTCTTC	CASSRRTGAFSSYNEQFF
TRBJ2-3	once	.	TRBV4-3	TGCGCCAGCAGCCAAGAAACGGGTAGGGGTAGATTAGATACGCAGTATTTT	CASSQETGRGRLDTQYF
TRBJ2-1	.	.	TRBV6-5	TGTGCCACCTCCAGCTACAATGAGCAGTTCTTC	CATSSYNEQFF
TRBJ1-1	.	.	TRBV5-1	TGCGCCAGCAGCTCCCTCGCAGCAACGAACACTGAAGCTTTCTTT	CASSSLAATNTEAFF
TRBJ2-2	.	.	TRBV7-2	TGTGCCAGCAGCTTAGTCCTAAACACCGGGGAGCTGTTTTTT	CASSLVLNTGELFF
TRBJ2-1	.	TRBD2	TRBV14	TGTGCCAGCAGCCCTGGACTAGCGGGAGGAGGGGTCGGTGAGCAGTTCTTC	CASSPGLAGGGVGEQFF
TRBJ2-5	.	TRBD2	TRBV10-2	TGCGCCAGCAGTGAGGCGGGGGGCAGGGAGACCCAGTACTTC	CASSEAGGRETQYF
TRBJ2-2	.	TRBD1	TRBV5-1	TGCGCCAGCAGTCGGGGACAGGGGGCTAGCGGGGAGCTGTTTTTT	CASSRGQGASGELFF
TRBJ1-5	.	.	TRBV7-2	TGTGCCAGCAGCTTAGGTTCTGGGCAGGGGACCCCCCAGCATTTT	CASSLGSGQGTPQHF
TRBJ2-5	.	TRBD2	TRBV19	TGTGCCAGTACCCCGCCCGGACTAGCGGAGACCCAGTACTTC	CASTPPGLAETQYF
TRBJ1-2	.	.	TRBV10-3	TGTGCCATCAGTGAATCGGGACAAGATTACTATGGCTACACCTTC	CAISESGQDYYGYTF